Each of the 30 T cell receptor beta chains below was sequenced from the same sample in a study of blood T cell repertoires in COVID-19. Using immunoSEQ multiplex PCR, the repertoire was profiled, and TCRdb retains in-frame clones only, with some absent. There are about 74,000 clones in the sample; around four fifths occur only once, and around 35% lies in the top ten. Sequencing was carried out using peripheral blood. The receptors shown here come from a man between 65 and 80 years old with acute or convalescent COVID-19.

V usage is TRBV2 and J usage is TRBJ2-2; 8 bases are a match to TRBD2. V gave up 6 bases and J gave up 5 bases; unmatched junction bases: 8. Per the germline V gene, CDR1 is SNHLY and CDR2 is FYNNEI. The CDR3 extends over 15 amino acids. CDR3 bases: TGTGCCAGCAGGGAGGCGGGAGGCGGGACCGGGGAGCTGTTTTTT. It encodes CASREAGGGTGELFF. Full variable domain (missing parts from reference TRBV2 and TRBJ2-2): EPEVTQTPSHQVTQMGQEVILRCVPISNHLYFYWYRQILGQKVEFLVSFYNNEISEKSEIFDDQFSVERPDGSNFTLKIRSTKLEDSAMYFCASREAGGGTGELFFGEGSRLTVL.

Here the CDR3 DNA reads TGCGCCAGCAGCGAATCGACAGGGAGCTCCTACGAGCAGTACTTC. It encodes CASSESTGSSYEQYF. The J gene is TRBJ2-7, the V gene TRBV5-1, with 7 bases identical to TRBD1. Germline lookup yields CDR1 SGHRS and CDR2 YFSETQ. The V and J ends lost 4 bases and 0 bases, in that order; junction bases with no gene match: 7. This CDR3 spans 15 amino acids.

This clone was detected only once. The V and J genes are TRBV24-1 and TRBJ2-7; D might be TRBD2 (6 bases). There are 17 residues in the CDR3. V gave up 8 bases and J gave up 1 base, with 23 bases separating them. Looked up from germline, CDR1 is KGHDR and CDR2 is SFDVKD. The CDR3 spells CATIPRENLGISYEQYF. In DNA, the CDR3 is TGTGCCACCATCCCCCGGGAGAATCTTGGGATTTCCTACGAGCAGTACTTC.

This rearrangement joins TRBV3-1 (or the pseudogene TRBV3-2) to TRBJ2-3, with 12 bases fitting TRBD2. Germline V gene lookup returns CDR1 LGHDT and CDR2 YNNKEL (reference sequence). J gave up 2 bases and V 4 bases, and 13 bases lay outside the gene matches. The CDR3 extends over 19 amino acids. The CDR3 DNA reads TGTGCCAGCAGCCTCAAGACTAGCGGGAGTTTAGGGGACACAGATACGCAGTATTTT. It is translated as CASSLKTSGSLGDTDTQYF.

This clone has only one observation. This rearrangement joins TRBV28 to TRBJ2-7; D possibly corresponds to TRBD2 (7 bases). Trimming left V 7 bases short and J 5 bases short, with 15 bases between. Germline V gene data show CDR1 as MDHEN and CDR2 as SYDVKM. This CDR3 comprises 13 residues. In DNA, the CDR3 is TGTGCCAGCACGGGGGGCGGCAGGGACGAGCAGTACTTC. This translates into CASTGGGRDEQYF.

V usage is TRBV9 and J usage is TRBJ2-3, with 13 bases fitting TRBD2. V trimming: 5 bases; J trimming: 4 bases; junction bases outside the gene matches: 7. Germline CDR1 reads SGDLS; CDR2 reads YYNGEE. The CDR3 consists of 16 residues. In DNA, the CDR3 is TGTGCCAGCAGTCAGGGACTAGCGGGGAGGCCAGATACGCAGTATTTT. It translates to CASSQGLAGRPDTQYF.

The gene calls are TRBV10-3 and TRBJ1-2; 7 bases are shared with TRBD1. Germline V CDR1 and CDR2: ENHRY, SYGVKD. Trimming at V came to 3 bases and at J to 4 bases, leaving 11 bases not matched to a gene. The CDR3 is made up of 16 amino acids. CDR3 sequence (DNA): TGTGCCATCAGTGACCCCGAGGGGGCGGGGTTCTATGGCTACACCTTC. This encodes CAISDPEGAGFYGYTF.

The rearrangement links TRBV6-5 to TRBJ1-1, with D perhaps matching TRBD1 (5 bases). The germline V gene has CDR1 MNHEY and CDR2 SVGAGI. This CDR3 has 13 residues. V lost 3 bases and J 5 bases, leaving 10 bases between the germline ends. The CDR3 nucleotides read TGTGCCAGCAGTTATTCCAGGGATACTGAAGCTTTCTTT. Translated: CASSYSRDTEAFF.

The chain couples TRBV3-1 (or the pseudogene TRBV3-2) to TRBJ2-3; no firm D call. The CDR3 length is 16 residues. Germline V gene data show CDR1 as LGHDT and CDR2 as YNNKEL (reference sequence). V dropped 0 bases and J dropped 5 bases, with 15 bases sitting between them. CDR3 sequence (DNA): TGTGCCAGCAGCCAAGATCAGGTCTTGGTAGGAGATACGCAGTATTTT. Protein product: CASSQDQVLVGDTQYF.

This clone appeared once. V usage is TRBV6-5 and J usage is TRBJ1-1; no clear D. CDR3 length: 14 residues. The V end lost 2 bases, the J end lost 0 bases, and 7 bases lay between the germline ends. Per the germline V gene, CDR1 is MNHEY and CDR2 is SVGAGI. The CDR3 bases are TGTGCCAGCAGTTACGACGGGATGAACACTGAAGCTTTCTTT. As protein: CASSYDGMNTEAFF.

This sequence joins TRBV4-3 and TRBJ1-4, with D possibly being TRBD1 (6 bases). Looked up from germline, CDR1 is LGHNA and CDR2 is YSLEER. The CDR3 spans 17 residues. The V gene lost 2 bases and the J gene lost 8 bases, with 21 bases spanning the gap. CDR3 nucleotides: TGCGCCAGCAGCCAACGGGCAGCGGTGGGGGCACGGGAAAAACTGTTTTTT. This sequence encodes CASSQRAAVGAREKLFF.

This sequence joins TRBV14 and TRBJ2-1; D unclear. The V end lost 2 bases, the J end lost 0 bases, and 11 bases lay between the germline ends. This CDR3 comprises 16 residues. CDR1 and CDR2 from the germline V gene are SGHDN and FVKESK. CDR3 loop: CASSQPRLSSYNEQFF. The CDR3, as DNA: TGTGCCAGCAGCCAACCAAGACTTAGCTCCTACAATGAGCAGTTCTTC.

The chain links TRBV5-6 to TRBJ2-7; D is uncertain. The CDR3 length is 12 residues. CDR1 and CDR2 (germline): SGHDT, YYEEEE. Deletions cut 4 bases from V and 3 bases from J, with 8 bases between. CDR3 DNA: TGTGCCAGCAGCCAGAGCGTCTACGAGCAGTACTTC. Residues: CASSQSVYEQYF.

The J gene is TRBJ2-4, the V gene TRBV3-1 (or the pseudogene TRBV3-2); 10 bases line up with TRBD1. The germline gives CDR1 LGHDT, CDR2 YNNKEL (reference sequence). Trimming removed 4 bases from V and 7 bases from J; junction bases left unmatched: 4. CDR3 length equals 14 residues. CDR3 protein: CASSPGTGANIQYF. CDR3 sequence (DNA): TGTGCCAGCAGCCCCGGGACAGGGGCGAACATTCAGTACTTC.

The CDR3 bases are TGTGCCAGCAGCCAAGGGCCGACTAGCGGGAGGGAAAACATTCAGTACTTC. Amino acid sequence: CASSQGPTSGRENIQYF. The chain employs TRBV3-1 (or the pseudogene TRBV3-2) and TRBJ2-4; 14 bases are shared with TRBD2. The CDR3 totals 17 residues. Looked up from germline, CDR1 is LGHDT and CDR2 is YNNKEL (reference sequence). V gave up 1 base and J gave up 5 bases; unmatched junction bases: 4.

V and J are TRBV5-1 and TRBJ1-1; a possible D gene is TRBD1 (5 bases). CDR1 SGHRS and CDR2 YFSETQ come from the germline V gene. The CDR3 sequence is 14 residues long. The V end was cut by 3 bases, the J end by 3 bases, with 12 bases between. CDR3 DNA sequence: TGCGCCAGCAGCTATACAGGTTCGGACACTGAAGCTTTCTTT. Amino acids: CASSYTGSDTEAFF.

This clone has just a few counts. This rearrangement joins TRBV7-9 to TRBJ1-1; TRBD1 matches 8 bases. V lost 5 bases to trimming and J lost 11 bases; unmatched junction nucleotides: 7. This CDR3 has 12 residues. CDR1 is SEHNR and CDR2 is FQNEAQ in the germline V gene (reference sequence). This CDR3 is CASSVDRQGAFF. CDR3 DNA sequence: TGTGCCAGCAGCGTTGACAGACAGGGGGCTTTCTTT. Looking up the rest from reference TRBV7-9 and TRBJ1-1 gives the full variable domain: DTGVSQNPRHKITKRGQNVTFRCDPISEHNRLYWYRQTLGQGPEFLTYFQNEAQLEKSRLLSDRFSAERPKGSFSTLEIQRTEQGDSAMYLCASSVDRQGAFFGQGTRLTVV.

The V gene is TRBV6-5, the J gene TRBJ1-4, with unresolved D. Germline values: CDR1 MNHEY, CDR2 SVGAGI. V was cut by 7 bases and J by 5 bases, with 14 bases left in between. The CDR3 is 14 residues long. CDR3 coding DNA: TGTGCCAGCACCCTGATGGGGAGAAATGAAAAACTGTTTTTT. Its translation is CASTLMGRNEKLFF.

A word on this clone: This same CDR3 is encoded by further DNA sequences in the sample. V usage is TRBV9 and J usage is TRBJ2-3, with TRBD2 matching over 11 bases. V was pared by 5 bases and J by 1 base, with 3 bases of the junction left unmatched. The CDR3 consists of 15 residues. CDR1 and CDR2 (germline): SGDLS, YYNGEE. The CDR3 region is CASSGLAGRTDTQYF. The CDR3 nucleotides are TGTGCCAGCAGTGGACTAGCGGGCCGCACAGATACGCAGTATTTT.

J is TRBJ1-1 and V is TRBV28, with D perhaps TRBD1 (5 bases). Germline CDR1 and CDR2: MDHEN and SYDVKM. The V end lost 6 bases, the J end lost 4 bases, and 9 bases lay between the germline ends. This CDR3 contains 12 residues. CDR3 protein: CASRGRITEAFF. DNA for the CDR3: TGTGCCAGCAGGGGGCGCATCACTGAAGCTTTCTTT. The complete variable domain, with remaining parts taken from reference TRBV28 and TRBJ1-1, reads DVKVTQSSRYLVKRTGEKVFLECVQDMDHENMFWYRQDPGLGLRLIYFSYDVKMKEKGDIPEGYSVSREKKERFSLILESASTNQTSMYLCASRGRITEAFFGQGTRLTVV.

The chain recombines TRBV6-2 or TRBV6-3 with TRBJ2-3, with a possible D match to TRBD2 (7 bases). The length of the CDR3 is 15 residues. With 5 bases removed from V and 5 bases from J, the gap between germline ends came to 17 bases. Looked up from germline, CDR1 is MNHEY and CDR2 is SVGEGT. The CDR3 is CASSPPTSRGDTQYF. The CDR3 DNA is TGTGCCAGCAGTCCCCCGACTAGCAGGGGAGATACGCAGTATTTT.

The chain recombines TRBV20-1 with TRBJ1-1; D may be TRBD1 (6 bases). The CDR3 extends over 15 amino acids. From germline, CDR1 is DFQATT and CDR2 SNEGSKA (reference sequence). Trimming took 3 bases from V and 4 from J, leaving 18 bases between them. DNA for the CDR3: TGCAGTGCTAGTGGCCTACAGGGTTTGGCCACTGAAGCTTTCTTT. Translation: CSASGLQGLATEAFF.

The chain links TRBV14 to TRBJ1-1; unclear D gene. Germline V gives CDR1 SGHDN, CDR2 FVKESK. Trimming pared 1 base from V and 4 bases from J, leaving 13 bases between. This CDR3 spans 15 amino acids. The CDR3: CASSQVRSAGTEAFF. In DNA form, the CDR3 reads TGTGCCAGCAGCCAAGTACGATCCGCGGGCACTGAAGCTTTCTTT.

This clone was seen only once. The chain recombines TRBV7-8 with TRBJ2-3; 11 bases match TRBD2. V shed 2 bases, J shed 4 bases, and the junction held 2 bases outside the gene matches. This CDR3 spans 15 amino acids. Germline CDR1 SGHVS, CDR2 FQNEAQ. CDR3 sequence (DNA): TGTGCCAGCAGCTTACAGGGACTAGCGGCAGATACGCAGTATTTT. It yields the protein CASSLQGLAADTQYF.

CDR3 nucleotides: TGTGCCAGTAGTATAGCCACTAGCGACCCCTACGAGCAGTACTTC. Translated, it gives CASSIATSDPYEQYF. V is TRBV19 and J is TRBJ2-7, with 7 bases fitting TRBD2. CDR3 length equals 15 residues. Germline V gene sequence: CDR1 LNHDA, CDR2 SQIVND (reference sequence). With 1 base clipped from V and 2 bases from J, the junction kept 5 bases outside the gene matches. Supplemented by reference TRBV19 and TRBJ2-7, the full variable domain reads DGGITQSPKYLFRKEGQNVTLSCEQNLNHDAMYWYRQDPGQGLRLIYYSQIVNDFQKGDIAEGYSVSREKKESFPLTVTSAQKNPTAFYLCASSIATSDPYEQYFGPGTRLTVT.

This clone was recorded only once. The chain joins TRBV14 to TRBJ2-1; no definite D call. The CDR3 consists of 13 residues. V gave up 3 bases and J gave up 4 bases, with 7 bases separating them. Per germline, CDR1 SGHDN and CDR2 FVKESK. CDR3 amino acids: CASSQGLYNEQFF. The CDR3, as DNA: TGTGCCAGCAGCCAGGGCTTATACAATGAGCAGTTCTTC.

This clone was recorded a few times. The chain employs TRBV29-1 and TRBJ2-5; 8 nucleotides line up with TRBD1. Germline CDR1 reads SQVTM; CDR2 reads ANQGSEA. This CDR3 comprises 14 residues. The V and J ends lost 5 bases and 1 base, in that order; junction bases with no gene match: 6. The CDR3: CSVTPTGVQETQYF. The CDR3 bases are TGCAGCGTTACTCCGACAGGGGTCCAAGAGACCCAGTACTTC.

The count of this clone is one. This rearrangement joins TRBV2 to TRBJ1-4, with TRBD1 matching 9 bases. The CDR3 runs to 14 residues. Germline loops: CDR1 SNHLY, CDR2 FYNNEI. V trimming: 8 bases; J trimming: 3 bases; junction bases outside the gene matches: 4. This chain's CDR3 is CASGTGYPNEKLFF. CDR3 in DNA: TGTGCCAGCGGGACAGGGTACCCTAATGAAAAACTGTTTTTT.

The chain recombines TRBV6-2 or TRBV6-3 with TRBJ2-5, with D perhaps TRBD1 (8 bases). With 6 bases removed from V and 5 bases from J, the gap between germline ends came to 19 bases. There are 15 residues in the CDR3. Germline V gene sequence: CDR1 MNHEY, CDR2 SVGEGT. CDR3 region: CASSKPTGGGETQYF. For the CDR3, the DNA is TGTGCCAGCAGCAAACCCACAGGGGGAGGGGAGACCCAGTACTTC.

This chain uses TRBV12-3 or TRBV12-4 with TRBJ2-2; D may be TRBD2 (6 bases). V shed 2 bases and J shed 8 bases, with 9 bases lying between them. This CDR3 is 13 amino acids long. CDR3 nucleotide sequence: TGTGCCAGCAGTTTAAATAGCGGTGGGGAGCTGTTTTTT. Its translation: CASSLNSGGELFF.